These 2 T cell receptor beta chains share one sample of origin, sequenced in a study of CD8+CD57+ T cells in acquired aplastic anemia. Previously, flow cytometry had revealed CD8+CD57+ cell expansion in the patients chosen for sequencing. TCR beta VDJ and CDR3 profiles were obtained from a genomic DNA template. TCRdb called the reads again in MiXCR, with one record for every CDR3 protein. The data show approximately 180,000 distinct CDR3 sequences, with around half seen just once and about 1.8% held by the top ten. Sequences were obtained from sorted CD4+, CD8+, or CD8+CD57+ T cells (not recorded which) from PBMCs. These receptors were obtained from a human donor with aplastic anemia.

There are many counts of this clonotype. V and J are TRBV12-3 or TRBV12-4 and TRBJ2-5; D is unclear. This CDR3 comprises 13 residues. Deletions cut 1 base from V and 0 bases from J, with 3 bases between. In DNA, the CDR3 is TGTGCCAGCAGTTTAGGGGACCAAGAGACCCAGTACTTC. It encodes CASSLGDQETQYF.

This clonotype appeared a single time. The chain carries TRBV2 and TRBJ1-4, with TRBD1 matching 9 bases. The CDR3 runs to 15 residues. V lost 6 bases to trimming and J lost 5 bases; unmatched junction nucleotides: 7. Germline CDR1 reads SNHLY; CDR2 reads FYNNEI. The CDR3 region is CASRGGTGRNEKLFF. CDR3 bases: TGTGCCAGCAGGGGCGGGACAGGGAGAAATGAAAAACTGTTTTTT.